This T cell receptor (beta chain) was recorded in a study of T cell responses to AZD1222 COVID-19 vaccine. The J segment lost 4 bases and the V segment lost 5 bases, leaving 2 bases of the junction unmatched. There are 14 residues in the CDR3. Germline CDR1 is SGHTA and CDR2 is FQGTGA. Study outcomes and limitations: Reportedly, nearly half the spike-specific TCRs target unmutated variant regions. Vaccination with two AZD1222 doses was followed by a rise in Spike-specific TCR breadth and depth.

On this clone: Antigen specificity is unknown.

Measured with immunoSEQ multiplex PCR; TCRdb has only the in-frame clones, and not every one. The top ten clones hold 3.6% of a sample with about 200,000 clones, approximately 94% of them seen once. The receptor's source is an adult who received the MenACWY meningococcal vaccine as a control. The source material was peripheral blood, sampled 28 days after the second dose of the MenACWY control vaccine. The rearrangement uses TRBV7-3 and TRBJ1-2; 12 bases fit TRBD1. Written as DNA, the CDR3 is TGTGCCAGCAGCAGGGGACAGGGGGCCTATGGCTACACCTTC. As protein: CASSRGQGAYGYTF.